This T cell receptor (beta chain) was captured by sequencing in a study of cytotoxic CD8 clonotypes in ibrutinib-treated CLL. The CDR3 spans 15 residues. The germline gives CDR1 LNHNV, CDR2 YYDKDF (reference sequence). The V and J ends lost 3 bases and 4 bases respectively, with 15 bases between them. Assay used: immunoSEQ multiplex PCR; TCRdb lists only in-frame clones, some missing. This table has approximately 91,000 clones, 79% appearing once. This rearrangement joins TRBV15 to TRBJ2-5; D unresolved. The clonotype comes from a human donor with chronic lymphocytic leukemia. Sequenced material: PBMCs, taken after 12 months of ibrutinib treatment. The CDR3 protein is CATSRDPGPPETQYF. CDR3 DNA sequence: TGTGCCACCAGCAGGGACCCCGGGCCTCCAGAGACCCAGTACTTC. The full variable domain, in which reference TRBV15 and TRBJ2-5 provide the parts outside the CDR3, is DAMVIQNPRYQVTQFGKPVTLSCSQTLNHNVMYWYQQKSSQAPKLLFHYYDKDFNNEADTPDNFQSRRPNTSFCFLDIRSPGLGDTAMYLCATSRDPGPPETQYFGPGTRLLVL.